This T cell receptor beta chain was sequenced for a study of T-cell memory formation after mild COVID-19. Study as a whole: Largely, the TCR clusters proved donor specific. Findings of the study overall: Pre-infection memory already had some responding clones, implying cross-reactive memory joined.

TCRdb re-called the 5' RACE reads through MiXCR, storing one row per CDR3 protein. The sample lists fewer than 700,000 distinct CDR3 sequences; more than 15% were seen once. This clonotype was found many times. Its antigen is not known. The TCR originated in an adult woman who had mild COVID-19 (a few samples of this study predate the infection). Cell type and time point are not known. Sequences were obtained from PBMCs or a T cell subset sorted from them (not recorded which).

The CDR3 reads CASSQDRRTHNTEAFF. CDR3 DNA sequence: TGCGCCAGCAGCCAAGATCGCCGGACGCATAACACTGAAGCTTTCTTT. V usage is TRBV4-1 and J usage is TRBJ1-1; D is uncertain. The germline CDR1 and CDR2 sequences are MGHRA and YSYEKL. The CDR3 spans 16 residues. The V and J ends lost 0 bases and 2 bases respectively, with 13 bases between them.